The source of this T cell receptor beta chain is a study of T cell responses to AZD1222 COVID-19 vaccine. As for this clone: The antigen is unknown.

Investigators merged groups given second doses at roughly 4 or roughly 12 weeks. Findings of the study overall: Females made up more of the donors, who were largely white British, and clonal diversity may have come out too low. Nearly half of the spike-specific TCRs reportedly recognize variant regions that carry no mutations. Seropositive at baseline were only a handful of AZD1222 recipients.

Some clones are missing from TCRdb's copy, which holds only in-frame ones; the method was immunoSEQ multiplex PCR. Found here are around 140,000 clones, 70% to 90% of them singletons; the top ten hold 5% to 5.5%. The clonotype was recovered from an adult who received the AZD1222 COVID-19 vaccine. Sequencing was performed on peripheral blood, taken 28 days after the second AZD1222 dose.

CDR3 sequence: CASSSPYGYTF. The CDR3, as DNA: TGTGCCAGCAGTTCACCCTATGGCTACACCTTC. The genes are TRBV28 and TRBJ1-2; D not certain. Per the germline V gene, CDR1 is MDHEN and CDR2 is SYDVKM. The CDR3 contains 11 residues. V gave up 4 bases and J gave up 4 bases, with 4 bases separating them.